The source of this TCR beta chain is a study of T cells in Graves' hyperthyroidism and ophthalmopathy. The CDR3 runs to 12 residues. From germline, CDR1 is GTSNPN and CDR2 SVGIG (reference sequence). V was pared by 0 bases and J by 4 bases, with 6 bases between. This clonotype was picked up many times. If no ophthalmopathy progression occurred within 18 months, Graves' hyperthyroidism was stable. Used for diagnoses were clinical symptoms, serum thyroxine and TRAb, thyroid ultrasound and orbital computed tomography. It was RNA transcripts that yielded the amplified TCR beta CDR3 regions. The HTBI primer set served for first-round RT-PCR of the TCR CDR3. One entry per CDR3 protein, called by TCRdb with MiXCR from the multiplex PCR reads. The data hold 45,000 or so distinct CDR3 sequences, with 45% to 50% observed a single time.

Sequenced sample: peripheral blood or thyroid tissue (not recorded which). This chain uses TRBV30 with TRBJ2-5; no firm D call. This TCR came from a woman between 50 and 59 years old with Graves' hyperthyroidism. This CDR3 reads CAWSVIPETQYF. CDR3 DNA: TGTGCCTGGAGTGTGATCCCAGAGACCCAGTACTTC. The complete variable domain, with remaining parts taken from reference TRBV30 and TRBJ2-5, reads SQTIHQWPATLVQPVGSPLSLECTVEGTSNPNLYWYRQAAGRGLQLLFYSVGIGQISSEVPQNLSASRPQDRQFILSSKKLLLSDSGFYLCAWSVIPETQYFGPGTRLLVL.